This TCR beta chain is drawn from a study of T cell responses to AZD1222 COVID-19 vaccine. Here immunoSEQ multiplex PCR was the method, and the copy in TCRdb shows in-frame clones only, minus some. The table includes 180,000 or so clones, around 93% detected once. The TCR originated in an adult who received the MenACWY meningococcal vaccine as a control. This specimen consisted of peripheral blood, obtained 28 days after the second dose of the MenACWY control vaccine.

In nucleotides, the CDR3 is TGTGCCAGCACCCAGGGAGTTCCGACAGATACGCAGTATTTT. This sequence encodes CASTQGVPTDTQYF. The V gene is TRBV7-9, the J gene TRBJ2-3; the D gene could be TRBD1 or TRBD2 (5 bases each). With 7 bases removed from V and 3 bases from J, the gap between germline ends came to 14 bases. Germline CDR1 is SEHNR and CDR2 is FQNEAQ (reference sequence). The CDR3 runs to 14 residues.